What follows describes a single T cell receptor beta chain. Its antigen is currently unknown. At one end the junction does not follow the germline gene, possibly because of a read error. Three rounds of nested PCR, following a modified ARM-PCR protocol, produced the TCRbeta library. TCRdb analysed the multiplex PCR reads with MiXCR anew, one entry per CDR3 protein. Of roughly 220,000 distinct CDR3 sequences in the sample, 70% to 75% were seen once. The record originates from a study of tumor and adjacent non-tumor tissue in lung cancer. Study at large: The patients, 10 men and roughly 5 women, were about 31 to 76 with stage I to III disease.

Points from the study as a whole: Higher tumor TCR diversity was associated with shorter survival. Top 100 clones took a larger repertoire share in normal lung.

This CDR3 has 13 residues. Looked up from germline, CDR1 is KGHDR and CDR2 is SFDVKD. No cell sorting was done before RNA was extracted from the tissue. The clonotype was recovered from a man aged 60 to 75 with non-small cell lung cancer. The chain carries TRBV24-1 and TRBJ1-5; D perhaps matches TRBD1 (5 bases). The source material was lung tumor tissue. DNA for the CDR3: TGTGTCACCGGGGGTGAGTTCAATCAGCCCCAGCATTTT. Its translation: CVTGGEFNQPQHF.